This record looks at one T cell receptor (beta chain) sequence and its context. Libraries were prepared by immunoSEQ multiplex PCR; TCRdb keeps only in-frame clonotypes and omits some of them. The sample holds approximately 140,000 clones, roughly 89% seen once. This specimen comes from a study of T cell responses to AZD1222 COVID-19 vaccine. This TCR was recovered from an adult who received the AZD1222 COVID-19 vaccine. This specimen was peripheral blood, taken 28 days after the second AZD1222 dose.

The CDR3 DNA reads as TGCGCCAGCAGCATCGACCCAGTTCCTGCCTACGAGCAGTACTTC. Translation gives CASSIDPVPAYEQYF. The genes are TRBV5-1 and TRBJ2-7; D gene ambiguous. The CDR3 is 15 residues long. Germline CDR1 reads SGHRS; CDR2 reads YFSETQ. Trimming left V 4 bases short and J 2 bases short, with 16 bases between.